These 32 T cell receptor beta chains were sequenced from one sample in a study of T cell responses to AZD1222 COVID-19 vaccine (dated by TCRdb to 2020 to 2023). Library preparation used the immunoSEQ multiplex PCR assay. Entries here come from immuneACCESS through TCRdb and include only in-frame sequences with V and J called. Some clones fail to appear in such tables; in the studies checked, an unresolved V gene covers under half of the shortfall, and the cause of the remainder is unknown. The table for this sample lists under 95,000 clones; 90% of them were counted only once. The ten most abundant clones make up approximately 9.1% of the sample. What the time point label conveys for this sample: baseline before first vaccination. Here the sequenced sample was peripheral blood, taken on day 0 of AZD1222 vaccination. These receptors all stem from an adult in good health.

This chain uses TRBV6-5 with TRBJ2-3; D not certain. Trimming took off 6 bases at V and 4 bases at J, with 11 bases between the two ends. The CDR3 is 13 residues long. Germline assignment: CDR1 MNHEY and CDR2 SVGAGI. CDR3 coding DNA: TGTGCCAGCAGGCCGCTTTTCCCAGATACGCAGTATTTT. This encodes CASRPLFPDTQYF.

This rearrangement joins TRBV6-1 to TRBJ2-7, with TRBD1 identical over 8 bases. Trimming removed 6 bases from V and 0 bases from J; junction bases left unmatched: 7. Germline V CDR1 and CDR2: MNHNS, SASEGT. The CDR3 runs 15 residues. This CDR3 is CASRGGQGGSYEQYF. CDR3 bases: TGTGCCAGCAGGGGAGGACAGGGAGGCTCCTACGAGCAGTACTTC.

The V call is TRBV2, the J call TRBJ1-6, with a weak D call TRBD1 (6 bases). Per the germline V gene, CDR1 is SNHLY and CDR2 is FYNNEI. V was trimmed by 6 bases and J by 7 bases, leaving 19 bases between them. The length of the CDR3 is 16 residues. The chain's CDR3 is CASSETGRTLNSPLHF. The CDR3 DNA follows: TGTGCCAGCAGCGAGACAGGAAGGACCTTAAATTCACCCCTCCACTTT.

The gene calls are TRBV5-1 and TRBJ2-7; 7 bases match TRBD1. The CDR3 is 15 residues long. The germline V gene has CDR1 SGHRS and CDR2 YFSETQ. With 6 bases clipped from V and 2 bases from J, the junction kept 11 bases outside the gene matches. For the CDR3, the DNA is TGCGCCAGCAAACCAACCGGGACAGAAACCTACGAGCAGTACTTC. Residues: CASKPTGTETYEQYF.

This CDR3 is CASSDWGQGLTEAFF. In nucleotides, the CDR3 is TGTGCCAGCAGTGACTGGGGACAGGGGCTCACTGAAGCTTTCTTT. V usage is TRBV6-2 or TRBV6-3 and J usage is TRBJ1-1, with TRBD1 identical over 10 bases. CDR1 MNHEY and CDR2 SVGEGT come from the germline V gene. CDR3 length: 15 amino acids. Trimming removed 5 bases from V and 4 bases from J; junction bases left unmatched: 7.

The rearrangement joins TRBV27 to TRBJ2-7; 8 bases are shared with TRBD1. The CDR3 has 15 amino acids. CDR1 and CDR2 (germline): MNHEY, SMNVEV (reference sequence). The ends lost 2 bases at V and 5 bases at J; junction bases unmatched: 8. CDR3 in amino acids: CASSLKDRATHEQYF. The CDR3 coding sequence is TGTGCCAGCAGTTTAAAGGACAGGGCGACGCACGAGCAGTACTTC.

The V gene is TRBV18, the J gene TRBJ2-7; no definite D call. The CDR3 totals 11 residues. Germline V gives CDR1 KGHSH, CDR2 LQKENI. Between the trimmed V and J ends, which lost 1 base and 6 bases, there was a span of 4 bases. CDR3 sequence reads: CASSPLGEQYF. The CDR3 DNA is TGTGCCAGCTCACCACTCGGCGAGCAGTACTTC.

As DNA, the CDR3 is TGTGCCAGCAGGGCGCCCGGGGGGCTGACTGAAGCTTTCTTT. As protein: CASRAPGGLTEAFF. The genes are TRBV7-3 and TRBJ1-1; perhaps TRBD1 as D (6 bases). Germline V lookup: CDR1 SGHTA, CDR2 FQGTGA. The V gene lost 6 bases and the J gene lost 5 bases, with 16 bases spanning the gap. This CDR3 region has 14 residues.

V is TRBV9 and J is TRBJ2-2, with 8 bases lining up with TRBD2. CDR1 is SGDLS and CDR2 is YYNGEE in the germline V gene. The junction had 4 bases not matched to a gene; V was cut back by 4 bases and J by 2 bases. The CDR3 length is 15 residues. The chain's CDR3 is CASSHSGANTGELFF. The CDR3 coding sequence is TGTGCCAGCAGCCATAGCGGGGCTAACACCGGGGAGCTGTTTTTT.

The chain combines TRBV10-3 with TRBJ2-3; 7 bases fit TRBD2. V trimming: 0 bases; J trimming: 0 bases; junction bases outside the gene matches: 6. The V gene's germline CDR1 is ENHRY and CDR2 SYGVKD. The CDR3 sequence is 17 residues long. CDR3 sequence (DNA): TGTGCCATCAGTGAGTCGTCTGGGGGGGTTAGCACAGATACGCAGTATTTT. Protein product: CAISESSGGVSTDTQYF.

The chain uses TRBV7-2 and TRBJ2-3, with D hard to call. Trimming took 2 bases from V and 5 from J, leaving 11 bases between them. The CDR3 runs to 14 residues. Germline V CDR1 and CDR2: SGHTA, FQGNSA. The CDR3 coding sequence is TGTGCCAGCAGCTTAAACCAACGGGTAGATACGCAGTATTTT. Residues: CASSLNQRVDTQYF. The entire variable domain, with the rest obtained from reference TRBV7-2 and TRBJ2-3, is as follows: GAGVSQSPSNKVTEKGKDVELRCDPISGHTALYWYRQSLGQGLEFLIYFQGNSAPDKSGLPSDRFSAERTGGSVSTLTIQRTQQEDSAVYLCASSLNQRVDTQYFGPGTRLTVL.

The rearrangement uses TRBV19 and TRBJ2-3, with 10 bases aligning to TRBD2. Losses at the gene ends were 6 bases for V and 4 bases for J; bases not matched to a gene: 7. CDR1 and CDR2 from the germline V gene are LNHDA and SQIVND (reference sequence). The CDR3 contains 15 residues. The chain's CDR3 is CASRPLAGAPDTQYF. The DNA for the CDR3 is TGTGCCAGTAGACCTCTAGCGGGGGCACCAGATACGCAGTATTTT.

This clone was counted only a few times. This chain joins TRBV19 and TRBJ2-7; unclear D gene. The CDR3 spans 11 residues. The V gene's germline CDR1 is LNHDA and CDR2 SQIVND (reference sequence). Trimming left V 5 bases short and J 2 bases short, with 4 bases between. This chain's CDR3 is CASSSPYEQYF. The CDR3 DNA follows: TGTGCCAGTAGTTCACCCTACGAGCAGTACTTC. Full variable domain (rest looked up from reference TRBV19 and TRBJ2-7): DGGITQSPKYLFRKEGQNVTLSCEQNLNHDAMYWYRQDPGQGLRLIYYSQIVNDFQKGDIAEGYSVSREKKESFPLTVTSAQKNPTAFYLCASSSPYEQYFGPGTRLTVT.

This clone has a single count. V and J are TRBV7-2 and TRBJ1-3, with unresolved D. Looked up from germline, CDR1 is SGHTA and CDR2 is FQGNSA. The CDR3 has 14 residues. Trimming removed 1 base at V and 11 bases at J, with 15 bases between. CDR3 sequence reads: CASSLVAARDPIYF. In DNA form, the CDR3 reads TGTGCCAGCAGCTTAGTCGCCGCCCGCGATCCCATATATTTT.

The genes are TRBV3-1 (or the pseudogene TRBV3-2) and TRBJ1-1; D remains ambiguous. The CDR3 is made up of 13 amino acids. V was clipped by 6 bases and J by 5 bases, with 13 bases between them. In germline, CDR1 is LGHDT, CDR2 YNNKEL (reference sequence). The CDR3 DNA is TGTGCCAGCAGACCCGATGGGTGGACTGAAGCTTTCTTT. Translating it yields CASRPDGWTEAFF.

CDR3 region: CASSFSGLGPQHF. DNA of the CDR3: TGTGCCAGCAGTTTTTCGGGCCTGGGGCCCCAGCATTTT. The V and J genes are TRBV27 and TRBJ1-5; the D is unclear. From germline, CDR1 is MNHEY and CDR2 SMNVEV (reference sequence). Trimming took off 3 bases at V and 9 bases at J, with 12 bases between the two ends. The CDR3 spans 13 residues.

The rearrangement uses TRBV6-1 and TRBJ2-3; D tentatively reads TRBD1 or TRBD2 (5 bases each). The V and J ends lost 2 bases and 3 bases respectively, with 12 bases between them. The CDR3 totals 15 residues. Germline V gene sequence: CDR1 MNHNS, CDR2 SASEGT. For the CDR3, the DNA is TGTGCCAGCAGTGAACAGAGGGCAGGGACAGATACGCAGTATTTT. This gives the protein CASSEQRAGTDTQYF.

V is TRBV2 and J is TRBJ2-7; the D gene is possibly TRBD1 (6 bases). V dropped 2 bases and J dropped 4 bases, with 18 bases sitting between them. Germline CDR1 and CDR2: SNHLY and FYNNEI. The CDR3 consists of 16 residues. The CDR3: CASSELIQGTTYEQYF. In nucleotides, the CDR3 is TGTGCCAGCAGTGAACTAATACAGGGTACTACTTACGAGCAGTACTTC. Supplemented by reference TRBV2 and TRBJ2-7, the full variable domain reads EPEVTQTPSHQVTQMGQEVILRCVPISNHLYFYWYRQILGQKVEFLVSFYNNEISEKSEIFDDQFSVERPDGSNFTLKIRSTKLEDSAMYFCASSELIQGTTYEQYFGPGTRLTVT.

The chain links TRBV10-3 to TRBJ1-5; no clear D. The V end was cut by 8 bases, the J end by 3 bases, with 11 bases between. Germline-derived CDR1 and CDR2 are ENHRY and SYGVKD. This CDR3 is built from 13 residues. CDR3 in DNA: TGTGCCATCGGGATGGGCGACAATCAGCCCCAGCATTTT. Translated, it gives CAIGMGDNQPQHF.

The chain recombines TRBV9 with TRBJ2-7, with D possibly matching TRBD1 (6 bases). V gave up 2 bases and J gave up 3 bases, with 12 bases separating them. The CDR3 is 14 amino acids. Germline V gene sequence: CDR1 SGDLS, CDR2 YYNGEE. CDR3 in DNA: TGTGCCAGCAGCGTGGCAGGGGCGGACTACGAGCAGTACTTC. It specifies CASSVAGADYEQYF.

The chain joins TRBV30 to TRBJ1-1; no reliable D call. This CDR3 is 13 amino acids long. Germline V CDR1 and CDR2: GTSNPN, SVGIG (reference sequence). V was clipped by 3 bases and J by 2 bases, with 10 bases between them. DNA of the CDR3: TGTGCCTGGAGCGGTACGTCCAACACTGAAGCTTTCTTT. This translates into CAWSGTSNTEAFF. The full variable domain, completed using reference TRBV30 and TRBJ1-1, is SQTIHQWPATLVQPVGSPLSLECTVEGTSNPNLYWYRQAAGRGLQLLFYSVGIGQISSEVPQNLSASRPQDRQFILSSKKLLLSDSGFYLCAWSGTSNTEAFFGQGTRLTVV.

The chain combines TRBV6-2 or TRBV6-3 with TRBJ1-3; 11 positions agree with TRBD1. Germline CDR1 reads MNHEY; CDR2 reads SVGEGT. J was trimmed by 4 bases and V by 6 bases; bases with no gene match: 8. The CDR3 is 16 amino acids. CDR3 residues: CASSRNRTGGGNTIYF. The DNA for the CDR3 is TGTGCCAGCAGCCGCAATCGGACAGGGGGCGGAAACACCATATATTTT.

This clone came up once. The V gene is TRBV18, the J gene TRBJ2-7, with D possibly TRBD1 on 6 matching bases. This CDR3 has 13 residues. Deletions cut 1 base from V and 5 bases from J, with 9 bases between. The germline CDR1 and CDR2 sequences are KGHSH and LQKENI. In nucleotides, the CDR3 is TGTGCCAGCTCACCACAGGGACAAGACGAGCAGTACTTC. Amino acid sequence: CASSPQGQDEQYF.

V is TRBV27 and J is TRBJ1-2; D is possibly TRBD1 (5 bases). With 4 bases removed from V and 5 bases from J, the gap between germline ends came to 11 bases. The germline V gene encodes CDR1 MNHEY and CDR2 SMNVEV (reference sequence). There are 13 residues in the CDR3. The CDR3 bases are TGTGCCAGCAGTTGGGGCGGAAGTTATGGCTACACCTTC. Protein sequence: CASSWGGSYGYTF.

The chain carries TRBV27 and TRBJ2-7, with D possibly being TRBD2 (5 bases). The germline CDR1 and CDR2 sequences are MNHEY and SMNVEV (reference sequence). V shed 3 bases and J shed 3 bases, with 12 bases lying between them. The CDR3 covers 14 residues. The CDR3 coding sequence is TGTGCCAGCAGTTTTGCGGCCACTAGCTACGAGCAGTACTTC. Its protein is CASSFAATSYEQYF.

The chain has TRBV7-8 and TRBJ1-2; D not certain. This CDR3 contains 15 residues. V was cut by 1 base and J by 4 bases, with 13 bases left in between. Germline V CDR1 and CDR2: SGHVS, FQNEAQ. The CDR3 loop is CASSLVGSWGYGYTF. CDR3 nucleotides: TGTGCCAGCAGCTTAGTCGGGTCCTGGGGCTATGGCTACACCTTC.

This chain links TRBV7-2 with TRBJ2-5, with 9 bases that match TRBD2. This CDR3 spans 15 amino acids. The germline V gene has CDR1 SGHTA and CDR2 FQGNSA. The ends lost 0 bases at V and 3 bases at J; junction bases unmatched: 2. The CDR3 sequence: CASSLASGGKETQYF. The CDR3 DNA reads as TGTGCCAGCAGCTTAGCTAGCGGGGGAAAAGAGACCCAGTACTTC.

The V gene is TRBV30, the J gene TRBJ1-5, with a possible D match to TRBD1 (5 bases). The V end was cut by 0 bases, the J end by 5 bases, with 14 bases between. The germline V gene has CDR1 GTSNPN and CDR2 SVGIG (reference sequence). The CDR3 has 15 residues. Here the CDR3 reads CAWSVGGTNDQPQHF. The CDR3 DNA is TGTGCCTGGAGTGTGGGGGGGACGAACGATCAGCCCCAGCATTTT.

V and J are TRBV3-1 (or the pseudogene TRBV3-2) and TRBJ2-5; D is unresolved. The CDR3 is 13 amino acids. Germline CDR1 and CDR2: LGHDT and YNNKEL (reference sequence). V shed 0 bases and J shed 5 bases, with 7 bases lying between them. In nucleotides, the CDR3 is TGTGCCAGCAGCCAAGATCCTCGGGAGACCCAGTACTTC. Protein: CASSQDPRETQYF.

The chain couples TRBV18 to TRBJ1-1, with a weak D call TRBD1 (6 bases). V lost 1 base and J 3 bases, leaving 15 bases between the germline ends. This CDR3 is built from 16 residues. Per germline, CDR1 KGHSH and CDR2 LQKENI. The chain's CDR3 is CASSPQDMGADTEAFF. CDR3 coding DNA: TGTGCCAGCTCACCACAGGACATGGGGGCCGACACTGAAGCTTTCTTT.

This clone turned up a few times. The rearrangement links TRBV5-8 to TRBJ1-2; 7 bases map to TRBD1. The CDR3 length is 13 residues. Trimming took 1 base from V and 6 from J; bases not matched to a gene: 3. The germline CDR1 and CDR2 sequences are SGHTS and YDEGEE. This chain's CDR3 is CASSLQGVDGYTF. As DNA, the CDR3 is TGTGCCAGCAGCTTGCAGGGGGTGGATGGCTACACCTTC.

DNA for the CDR3: TGTGCCAGCAGCCCCTGGAAGGGACAGCCCACCGGGGAGCTGTTTTTT. Its protein is CASSPWKGQPTGELFF. The V and J genes are TRBV3-1 (or the pseudogene TRBV3-2) and TRBJ2-2, with 7 bases identical to TRBD1. The length of the CDR3 is 16 residues. Trimming took 4 bases from V and 4 from J; bases not matched to a gene: 9. CDR1 is LGHDT and CDR2 is YNNKEL in the germline V gene (reference sequence).